This T cell receptor beta chain was obtained from a study of neoadjuvant nivolumab and ipilimumab in lung cancer. Study-wide context: Nivolumab 3 mg/kg was given days 1, 15 and 29, plus ipilimumab 1 mg/kg day 1 in combination.

Assay used: immunoSEQ multiplex PCR; TCRdb lists only in-frame clones, some missing. The sample has 4,000 to 5,000 clones; around 67% are singletons. Study results and caveats: Resected tumors had greater TCR richness and clonality than uninvolved lung. Higher pretherapy blood TCR richness went with higher resected-tumor richness.

As concerns this clone: Its specificity is unknown.

The V end lost 7 bases, the J end lost 4 bases, and 14 bases lay between the germline ends. The germline gives CDR1 MNHEY, CDR2 SVGAGI. This CDR3 is built from 14 residues. The rearrangement uses TRBV6-5 and TRBJ1-3, with D uncertain. The TCR originated in an adult with non-small cell lung cancer. The source material was tumor tissue, sampled after neoadjuvant nivolumab, alone or with ipilimumab, at or shortly before surgery. Here the CDR3 DNA reads TGTGCCAGCACCGGTTTACCCTTCGGAAACACCATATATTTT. Protein: CASTGLPFGNTIYF.